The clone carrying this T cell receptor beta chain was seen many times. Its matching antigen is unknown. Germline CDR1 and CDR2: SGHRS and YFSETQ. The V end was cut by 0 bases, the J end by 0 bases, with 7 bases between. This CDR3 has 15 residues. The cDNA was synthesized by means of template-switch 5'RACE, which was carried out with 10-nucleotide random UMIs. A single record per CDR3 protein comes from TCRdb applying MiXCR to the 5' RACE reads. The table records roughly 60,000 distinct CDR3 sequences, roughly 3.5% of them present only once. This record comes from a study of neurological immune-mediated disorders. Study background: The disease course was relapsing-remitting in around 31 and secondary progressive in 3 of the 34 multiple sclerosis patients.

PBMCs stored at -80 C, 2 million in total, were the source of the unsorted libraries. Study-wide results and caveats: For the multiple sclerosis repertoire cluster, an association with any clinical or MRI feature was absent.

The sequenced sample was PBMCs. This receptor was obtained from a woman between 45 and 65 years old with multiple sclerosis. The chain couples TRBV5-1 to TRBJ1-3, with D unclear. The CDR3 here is CASSLDGSSGNTIYF. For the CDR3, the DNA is TGCGCCAGCAGCTTGGACGGGAGCTCTGGAAACACCATATATTTT.